This TCR beta chain was sequenced during a study of T cells in Graves' hyperthyroidism and ophthalmopathy. Background on the study: Peripheral blood was taken when the disease was first diagnosed, before any treatment began. Notes on the study in general: Most clonotypes expanded in thyroid above 0.001 were likewise present in blood. The model's output predicted ophthalmopathy at a median of approximately 6.5 months prior to onset.

This CDR3 spans 16 amino acids. V lost 0 bases and J 3 bases, leaving 16 bases between the germline ends. Germline CDR1 reads DFQATT; CDR2 reads SNEGSKA (reference sequence). For the diagnoses, clinical symptoms, serum thyroxine and TRAb, thyroid ultrasound and orbital computed tomography were used. This clonotype came up many times. Its antigen remains unidentified. Amplification of TCR beta CDR3 regions was performed using RNA transcripts as template. First-round RT-PCR with HTBI primers amplified the TCR CDR3 region. TCRdb itself ran the multiplex PCR reads through MiXCR, one entry per CDR3 protein. The table shows 700,000 or so distinct CDR3 sequences, with approximately 16% occurring only once.

The V and J genes are TRBV20-1 and TRBJ2-3; D is possibly TRBD1 or TRBD2 (5 bases each). This sequence was found in a man between 18 and 35 years old with Graves' hyperthyroidism. The sequencing input was blood. The CDR3 sequence: CSAREGDLLNTDTQYF. In DNA, the CDR3 is TGCAGTGCTAGAGAGGGGGATCTTTTGAATACAGATACGCAGTATTTT.